Listed below are T cell receptor beta chains from one sample, sequenced in a study of T cells in Graves' hyperthyroidism and ophthalmopathy. MiXCR, applied by TCRdb to the multiplex PCR reads, yields one record per CDR3 protein. The data show 700,000 or so distinct CDR3 sequences, 15% to 20% seen once. Sample: blood. The receptors originated from a man in his late teens or twenties with Graves' hyperthyroidism. CDR3s include the opening cysteine and the closing phenylalanine or tryptophan. D genes are given only for firm matches. Clone sizes are given selectively: once, few, many, or a class where the clone is expanded.

.	TRBJ1-6	TRBV2	many	TGTGCCAGCTGCACTACGGGACGGGCTAATTCACCCCTCCACTTT	CASCTTGRANSPLHF
.	TRBJ1-2	TRBV27	many	TGTGCCAGCAGTTCCCCGAGATATGGCTACACCTTC	CASSSPRYGYTF
TRBD2	TRBJ2-3	TRBV7-8	many	TGTGCCAGCAGCTTACCTGTTAGCGGGAGCACAGATACGCAGTATTTT	CASSLPVSGSTDTQYF
.	TRBJ2-1	TRBV6-1	many	TGTGCCAGCAGCATGGGGTTGAATGAGCAGTTCTTC	CASSMGLNEQFF
.	TRBJ2-5	TRBV13	.	TGTGCCAGCAGCTCGCTAGGAGGCGGAAGAGAGACCCAGTACTTC	CASSSLGGGRETQYF
.	TRBJ2-1	TRBV12-3/TRBV12-4	many	TGTGCCAGCAGCATCACCAAGTACAATGAGCAGTTCTTC	CASSITKYNEQFF
.	TRBJ2-2	TRBV2	many	TGTGCCAGCAGTGTCCCCCGGACAGGGAAAGCGGGAGCTAACACCGGGGAGCTGTTTTTT	CASSVPRTGKAGANTGELFF
.	TRBJ1-2	TRBV7-2	.	TGTGCCAGCAGCTTCCGAGGGGCAGCAGATGGCTACACCTTC	CASSFRGAADGYTF
.	TRBJ2-1	TRBV20-1	many	TGCAGTGCTAGACCCCGACTAGTTTTCAATGAGCAGTTCTTC	CSARPRLVFNEQFF
.	TRBJ2-1	TRBV6-2/TRBV6-3	many	TGTGCCGGAAGGGGTAGCTCCTACAATGAGCAGTTCTTC	CAGRGSSYNEQFF
.	TRBJ1-1	TRBV12-3/TRBV12-4	many	TGTGCCAGCAGCCTGGGCCGGGGGGCTGAAGCTTTCTTT	CASSLGRGAEAFF
TRBD2	TRBJ2-3	TRBV6-5	once	TGTGCCAGCAGTTGGGAGACTAGCGGCGGTAGCACAGATACGCAGTATTTT	CASSWETSGGSTDTQYF
.	TRBJ2-5	TRBV3-1	many	TGTGCCAGCAGCGTCCGGGGTAATACCTTGGAAGAGACCCAGTACTTC	CASSVRGNTLEETQYF
TRBD2	TRBJ2-1	TRBV6-1	.	TGTGCCAGCAACTTCGGACTAGCGGGAGATGTCTCCTACAATGAGCAGTTCTTC	CASNFGLAGDVSYNEQFF
.	TRBJ1-1	TRBV12-3/TRBV12-4	many	TGTGCCAGCTCTAAGGGAGGCCCTGGCCCTGAAGCTTTCTTT	CASSKGGPGPEAFF
TRBD1	TRBJ1-2	TRBV30	many	TGTGCCTGGAGTCCCGGGACAGGGGACGGCATTAAGTATGGCTACACCTTC	CAWSPGTGDGIKYGYTF
.	TRBJ2-4	TRBV15	.	TGTGCCACCAGCAGAGATCAAGGGATGTCAAACATTCAGTACTTC	CATSRDQGMSNIQYF
TRBD2	TRBJ2-1	TRBV15	few	TGTGCCACCAGCAGAGGAGGTACTAGCGGGAGGGCCGAAGGGTTCTTC	CATSRGGTSGRAEGFF
TRBD2	TRBJ2-5	TRBV10-2	few	TGCGCCAGCAGTGGAAGGGGAGGGGAGACCCAGTACTTC	CASSGRGGETQYF
.	TRBJ1-2	TRBV7-2	.	TGTGCCAGCAGCCCTCAGTGGTGGGATAACTATGGCTACACCTTC	CASSPQWWDNYGYTF
.	TRBJ1-1	TRBV29-1	few	TGCAGCGTTGTAAACAGGCGGAACACTGAAGCTTTCTTT	CSVVNRRNTEAFF
TRBD2	TRBJ2-5	TRBV11-3	few	TGTGCCAGCAGCTTAGGCGCGGGAGAAAATCAAGAGACCCAGTACTTC	CASSLGAGENQETQYF
.	TRBJ2-2	TRBV5-1	few	TGCGCCAGCAGCGGAGGGGGCCTCCGACCCGGGGAGCTGTTTTTT	CASSGGGLRPGELFF
TRBD1	TRBJ2-6	TRBV6-2/TRBV6-3	.	TGTGCGGATATGAGGGACAGGGGTCCTGGGGCCAACGTCCTGACTTTC	CADMRDRGPGANVLTF
TRBD1	TRBJ2-2	TRBV6-5	few	TGTGCCAGCAGCCTCCGTGGACAGGGTCCCGGGGAGCTGTTTTTT	CASSLRGQGPGELFF
.	TRBJ2-3	TRBV5-1	many	TGCGCCAGCAGCCCCGGTCGTGACACAGATACGCAGTATTTT	CASSPGRDTDTQYF
TRBD2	TRBJ2-1	TRBV20-1	few	TGCAGTGCTAGGTCGGGACTAGCGGGCATTTCAAATGAGCAGTTCTTC	CSARSGLAGISNEQFF
TRBD2	TRBJ2-3	TRBV10-3	.	TGTGCCATCAGTGAGGCTAGCGGAGTAGATACGCAGTATTTT	CAISEASGVDTQYF